This T cell receptor beta chain derives from a study of T-cell memory formation after mild COVID-19 (dated by TCRdb to about 2021). Regarding the complete study: TCR sequence clusters from the two donors were found to be largely donor specific. In a couple of donors, T-cell clones that expanded and contracted after mild COVID-19 were tracked by sequencing TCRalpha and TCRbeta repertoires over time. The cohort was made up of two young adult volunteers, one female and one male, who were previously healthy.

This clonotype turned up a few times. The clone's antigen remains unknown. Per-base qualities were not stored, and no clone one base away is much larger. Ficoll-Paque density gradient centrifugation was used to isolate PBMCs. TCRdb records Illumina NovaSeq 6000 as the sequencer. Using 5'RACE with constant-segment primers, TCRalpha and TCRbeta cDNA libraries were constructed, with sample barcodes and unique molecular identifiers added in the process. RNA was extracted from every sample with Trizol reagent. Amplification of the libraries took two PCR steps, and the second step added a second sample barcode plus Illumina TruSeq adapters. Sequencing of libraries was performed on an Illumina NovaSeq with 2 x 150 bp paired-end reads. On the study's bioinformatics: With migec v1.2.7, reads were demultiplexed and then collapsed into UMI-guided consensus sequences. With mixcr v2.1.11, UMI consensuses were aligned to TRA and TRB V and J templates and assembled into clonotypes. Clonotypes were classified as expanded or contracted when called significant by both edgeR and NoisET, with noise models trained on biological replicates. For edgeR calls, the cutoffs were a false discovery rate-adjusted p below 0.01 and a log2 fold-change threshold of 1. As an exploratory analysis of dynamics, max-normalized trajectories of the 1000 most abundant clonotypes were examined by PCA with hierarchical clustering. Each responding clone was given a CD4 or CD8 phenotype based on the CD4+ and CD8+ repertoires, which had been sequenced separately. TCRdb trimmed the raw reads at Q25, called clones with MiXCR and kept productive beta chains. Entries are consolidated by CDR3 protein sequence, retaining the most common genes and DNA. TCRdb's processing, not the study's, gives the V and J calls here. The sample profile shows 540,000 or so distinct CDR3 sequences; over 20% of them were found once. The top ten clonotypes cover around 13% of the sample.

Results and caveats for the whole study, not just this receptor: From day 15 to 85, contracting clones showed balanced CD4/CD8 phenotypes, whereas a second wave of clones that expanded from day 15 to 37 leaned towards CD4+. Some responding clones were detected in pre-infection memory, which suggested that pre-existing cross-reactive memory T cells had joined the SARS-CoV-2 response. Whether the second-wave clones peaking on day 37 were SARS-CoV-2 specific was not confirmed. The study covered only a couple of mild cases, and larger cohorts including severe cases with pre-infection samples were considered necessary. Contracting CD4+ clones turned up mainly in the CM and EM memory subsets, whereas EMRA was where CD8+ clones were enriched.

The receptor comes from an adult woman who had mild COVID-19 (a few samples of this study predate the infection). The sample titles of this study are shuffled in the database, so cell type and time point are left out; the donor was told from shared clones. The sequencing sample was made of PBMCs or a T cell subset sorted from them (not recorded which).

The DNA is as follows: TGTGCCAGCAGTATAGGAGGGGCTGAAGCTTTCTTT. Its translation is CASSIGGAEAFF. The rearrangement joined TRBV7-8 to TRBJ1-1; the D segment could be TRBD1, given 5 matching bases. Per the germline V gene, SGHVS is the CDR1 and FQNEAQ is the CDR2. V is cut by 6 bases and J by 6 bases, and the space between the germline ends is 11 bases. The CDR3 goes from the cysteine to the phenylalanine over 12 residues. Only the CDR3 part of the read is kept: 36 bases, read in frame from the first base. The CDR3, completed at both ends by the reference TRBV7-8 and TRBJ1-1 genes, gives the full variable domain GAGVSQSPRYKVAKRGQDVALRCDPISGHVSLFWYQQALGQGPEFLTYFQNEAQLDKSGLPSDRFFAERPEGSVSTLKIQRTQQEDSAVYLCASSIGGAEAFFGQGTRLTVV.